This T cell receptor beta chain was found in a study of early stage breast cancer tumors. Study summary: Invasive lobular carcinomas made up about 30% of the 12 ER+/PR+/HER2- tumors. Findings and limits, study-wide: Tumors had about 2.6-fold higher T cell density than normal breast.

Each sample had two DNA replicates, around 0.53 ug blood or around 1.5 ug tissue. The repertoire was sequenced with immunoSEQ multiplex PCR; TCRdb's copy has only in-frame clones and lacks some. The sample shows 5,500 to 7,000 clones, 73% of them seen only once. Sufficient DNA from normal breast often required 100-300 mg tissue. To note about this clone: Its antigen is undetermined.

The germline V gene has CDR1 LNHDA and CDR2 SQIVND (reference sequence). The trim removed 1 base at V and 2 bases at J, leaving 13 bases unmatched. The CDR3 spans 20 residues. The sequence came from a person aged 40-50 years with breast cancer. Sequenced: normal breast tissue next to the tumor. The chain links TRBV19 to TRBJ2-3, with 12 bases lining up with TRBD2. CDR3 sequence reads: CASSIATPGTSGLLTDTQYF. The CDR3 nucleotides are TGTGCCAGTAGTATAGCCACACCCGGGACTAGCGGGTTGCTCACAGATACGCAGTATTTT.